The TCR beta chain described here comes from a study of Ad26.COV2.S vaccination and SARS-CoV-2 variants. Assay: immunoSEQ multiplex PCR; the TCRdb copy retains only in-frame clones and omits some. Found here are 300,000 to 400,000 clones, roughly 91% of them singletons; the top ten hold approximately 5%. V was pared by 3 bases and J by 4 bases, with 9 bases between. CDR3 length equals 13 residues. Germline V gives CDR1 LNHDA, CDR2 SQIVND (reference sequence). This sample's treatment: 15 to 20 received Ad26.COV2.S at low or high dose, single or two shots; 5 received placebo; per-sample allocation not given. Day 63 following the first vaccine or placebo injection was when the samples were taken.

The sample in question was peripheral blood, obtained in a trial of Ad26.COV2.S vaccine versus placebo. The chain combines TRBV19 with TRBJ1-2, with D possibly being TRBD1 (5 bases). The sequence came from a person aged 18-65 years who received the Ad26.COV2.S COVID-19 vaccine or a placebo. CDR3 sequence reads: CASSILQGYGYTF. The DNA of the CDR3 is TGTGCCAGTAGTATCCTTCAGGGCTATGGCTACACCTTC.